The clone carrying this TCR beta chain was counted only a few times. This sample is drawn from a study of identical twins. TCRdb re-analysed the 5' RACE reads in MiXCR, keeping a single row per CDR3 protein. Counted here are under 800,000 distinct CDR3 sequences, 21% occurring once; the ten biggest clones make up around 4.4%. The CDR3 loop spans 13 amino acids. Germline V gives CDR1 DFQATT, CDR2 SNEGSKA (reference sequence). The V gene lost 6 bases and the J gene lost 5 bases, with 13 bases spanning the gap. The sample was also linked to a second study, of T cells expressing NK-cell markers.

The TCR was taken from a woman under 30 in good health. V and J are TRBV20-1 and TRBJ1-4; tentatively, D is TRBD1 (5 bases). Sequencing was carried out using PBMCs. The CDR3 coding sequence is TGCAGTGCCCTCGGGACGGAAAATGAAAAACTGTTTTTT. Protein product: CSALGTENEKLFF.